This T cell receptor beta chain appears in the sequencing data of a study of cytomegalovirus exposure and HLA in healthy donors. This clone was observed once. Its antigen is currently unknown. Within the sample, other DNA sequences also encode this same CDR3. The primer mix had 60 Vbeta and 13 Jbeta primers. This table comes from immunoSEQ multiplex PCR, and its TCRdb copy is limited to in-frame clones, with some not included. This sample yields 110,000 to 150,000 clones, of which approximately 80% are seen a single time; about 3.9% belongs to the top ten. J gave up 1 base and V 0 bases, and 1 base lay outside the gene matches. This CDR3 has 14 residues. In germline, CDR1 is SGHRS, CDR2 YFSETQ. Study outcomes and limitations: The authors enumerated 150 to 200 TCR beta chains as linked to cytomegalovirus. Usually a TCR sequence was rare, but some public TCRs were found in many donors. It was only CMV serostatus that was available as immune exposure information.

The sequence was collected from a man in his forties in good health and CMV-seropositive. The chain links TRBV5-1 to TRBJ2-7; 7 bases are a match to TRBD1. Sample: PBMCs. This chain's CDR3 is CASSLGQGSYEQYF. CDR3 nucleotides: TGCGCCAGCAGCTTGGGACAGGGTTCCTACGAGCAGTACTTC.